This TCR beta chain was captured by sequencing in a study of blood T cell repertoires in COVID-19 (dated by TCRdb to 2018 to 2020). In terms of the full investigation: Collaborator samples came from the United States, Italy and Spain and covered acute and convalescent phases of COVID-19. The material from the prospective study consisted of cDNA or gDNA derived from T cells, B-cell-depleted T cells, or PBMCs. Subjects who had been exposed to COVID-19, were actively infected with it, or had recovered from it provided the deeply sampled blood TCRbeta repertoires that made up the dataset. The repertoires were released in a freely available public database meant as a resource for research on the immune response to SARS-CoV-2. The samples were drawn from two sources: the first 160 participants of the ongoing ImmuneRACE study, and 1,000 to 1,500 subjects contributed by 6 global collaborators. Nearly every sample came with metadata listing a de-identified subject ID, COVID-19 status, age in years and sex. Where HLA class I and class II types were available, the types were taken from metadata supplied by the sample provider, not from assay-based typing. General findings and caveats noted by the study authors: Clinical and demographic metadata were provided uncurated, with the amount varying by source and participant.

The CDR3 sequence holds 14 residues, the cysteine and phenylalanine included. The kept DNA is CDR3 alone, 42 bases in frame from the first base. For CDR1 and CDR2, the germline V gene lists SGHTA and FQGTGA. Relative to germline, V is missing 8 bases and J is missing 4 bases, with 6 bases of the junction outside any gene match. To note about this clone: The clone's antigen remains unknown. The sample holds no much larger clone one base away, and base qualities are not on file.

Each collaborating institution followed its own protocols to collect whole blood in K2EDTA tubes. For TCRbeta analysis, collaborators shipped samples in one of three forms: frozen whole blood, isolated PBMCs, or DNA extracted from either of those sample types. The immunoSEQ Assay, a bias-controlled multiplex PCR, was used to amplify TCRbeta CDR3 regions from genomic DNA. The published analysis was carried out like this. The number of nucleated cells in each sample was estimated by amplification of reference gene primers within the assay. Sequence reads were collapsed and filtered to measure the absolute abundance of every unique TCRbeta CDR3 rearrangement. Productive Simpson clonality was computed per sample as the square root of Simpson's diversity index over productive rearrangements. The clones in this table, taken by TCRdb from immuneACCESS, are in-frame only. Not every clone is retained; where verified, under half of the shortfall comes from an unresolved V gene, and the cause of the rest is unknown. V, J and clone size were drawn from that table, and D and trimming were deduced from the DNA. In this sample the table shows hundreds of thousands of clones, approximately 77% of which occur a single time. About 3.6% of the sample comes from the top ten.

The receptor chain draws on TRBV7-3 and TRBJ2-1, with 9 bases aligning to TRBD1. Sequencing was performed on peripheral blood. This receptor was obtained from a woman older than 75 with acute or convalescent COVID-19. The CDR3 region has the sequence CASGTGGAYNEQFF. The nucleotide sequence reads as follows: TGTGCCAGCGGTACAGGGGGCGCGTACAATGAGCAGTTCTTC.